What follows are 3 T cell receptor beta chains derived from one specimen sequenced in a study of cytomegalovirus exposure and HLA in healthy donors. Primers included in the PCR were 60 Vbeta and 13 Jbeta primers. The table came from immunoSEQ multiplex PCR; TCRdb's copy has only in-frame clones and leaves some out. This table lists around 42,000 clones. The sequenced sample was PBMCs. These receptors came from a man younger than 45 in good health and CMV-seronegative.

This chain connects TRBV6-5 to TRBJ2-1; possible D gene TRBD1, 5 bases. CDR1 is MNHEY, CDR2 SVGAGI, per germline. Trimming pared 8 bases from V and 12 bases from J, leaving 20 bases between. There are 13 residues in the CDR3. CDR3 bases: TGTGCCAGCCGCGTTAGTCTGGGCCAGGGGCAGTTCTTC. Residues: CASRVSLGQGQFF.

This sequence joins TRBV7-2 and TRBJ1-5; 8 bases agree with TRBD1. The CDR3 has 17 residues. From germline, CDR1 is SGHTA and CDR2 FQGNSA. J gave up 2 bases and V 2 bases, and 8 bases lay outside the gene matches. The chain's CDR3 is CASSLPQGAPGNQPQHF. In DNA form, the CDR3 reads TGTGCCAGCAGCTTACCCCAGGGGGCGCCGGGCAATCAGCCCCAGCATTTT.

This chain joins TRBV10-2 and TRBJ2-7; possible D gene TRBD1, 5 bases. The CDR3 has 14 residues. V gave up 0 bases and J gave up 5 bases, with 11 bases separating them. The germline V gene has CDR1 WSHSY and CDR2 SAAADI. CDR3 nucleotides: TGCGCCAGCAGTGAGTCAAGGGGCCCACACGAGCAGTACTTC. This translates into CASSESRGPHEQYF.